Each of the 30 T cell receptor beta chains below was sequenced from the same sample in a study of cytomegalovirus exposure and HLA in healthy donors. 60 Vbeta and 13 Jbeta primers were used in PCR. Clones were read by immunoSEQ multiplex PCR, and TCRdb kept only the in-frame ones, dropping some. This sample carries around 250,000 clones, 75% to 85% of them seen once, and the ten largest clones take around 8.6%. The sample comprised PBMCs. The receptors come from a woman in her sixties or seventies in good health and CMV-seropositive.

This chain connects TRBV5-1 to TRBJ1-1; D unclear. The V end was cut by 0 bases, the J end by 1 base, with 4 bases between. CDR3 length: 13 residues. From germline, CDR1 is SGHRS and CDR2 YFSETQ. CDR3 sequence: CASSLAGNTEAFF. CDR3 DNA sequence: TGCGCCAGCAGCTTGGCGGGGAACACTGAAGCTTTCTTT.

J is TRBJ2-7 and V is TRBV18; unclear D gene. CDR3 size: 15 residues. The germline gives CDR1 KGHSH, CDR2 LQKENI. Trimming removed 2 bases from V and 4 bases from J, with 15 bases in between. CDR3 coding DNA: TGTGCCAGCTCACCAAGCGCTAGTATTCAATACGAGCAGTACTTC. Encoded protein: CASSPSASIQYEQYF.

This chain links TRBV7-2 with TRBJ2-1, with TRBD2 identical over 8 bases. Per germline, CDR1 SGHTA and CDR2 FQGNSA. Trimming took 5 bases from V and 12 from J; bases not matched to a gene: 6. The CDR3 covers 12 residues. The CDR3 sequence is CASSLRLAGQFF. DNA of the CDR3: TGTGCCAGCAGCCTCCGGCTAGCGGGGCAGTTCTTC. Full variable domain (outside the CDR3, taken from reference TRBV7-2 and TRBJ2-1): GAGVSQSPSNKVTEKGKDVELRCDPISGHTALYWYRQSLGQGLEFLIYFQGNSAPDKSGLPSDRFSAERTGGSVSTLTIQRTQQEDSAVYLCASSLRLAGQFFGPGTRLTVL.

The chain couples TRBV4-2 to TRBJ1-5; D is uncertain. Per germline, CDR1 LGHNA and CDR2 YNFKEQ. This CDR3 contains 14 residues. V lost 1 base and J lost 8, with 12 bases in between. The CDR3 sequence is CASSQGWTGEPQHF. CDR3 nucleotide sequence: TGTGCCAGCAGCCAAGGATGGACTGGAGAGCCCCAGCATTTT.

This clone has only a few counts. Other DNA sequences in the sample encode the same CDR3. V and J are TRBV5-1 and TRBJ2-5; D is perhaps TRBD2 (6 bases). The V end was cut by 2 bases, the J end by 2 bases, with 7 bases between. Germline V CDR1 and CDR2: SGHRS, YFSETQ. The CDR3 is 13 residues long. This chain's CDR3 is CASSFGSQETQYF. The CDR3 DNA sequence: TGCGCCAGCAGCTTCGGGAGTCAAGAGACCCAGTACTTC.

The chain recombines TRBV6-5 with TRBJ1-1; D is unresolved. CDR1 and CDR2 from the germline V gene are MNHEY and SVGAGI. The V end was cut by 6 bases, the J end by 3 bases, with 14 bases between. The CDR3 has 14 amino acids. The CDR3 protein is CASSIRWSDTEAFF. In nucleotides, the CDR3 is TGTGCCAGCAGCATCCGATGGTCGGACACTGAAGCTTTCTTT.

The rearrangement joins TRBV9 to TRBJ2-1, with 8 nucleotides matching TRBD2. Germline-derived CDR1 and CDR2 are SGDLS and YYNGEE. This CDR3 spans 18 amino acids. Trimming cost V 4 bases and J 1 base; bases outside gene matches: 13. The CDR3 nucleotides are TGTGCCAGCAGCTCAGGGAATAGCGGGATTTCGTCCTACAATGAGCAGTTCTTC. Protein product: CASSSGNSGISSYNEQFF. The full variable domain, its missing parts supplied by reference TRBV9 and TRBJ2-1, is DSGVTQTPKHLITATGQRVTLRCSPRSGDLSVYWYQQSLDQGLQFLIQYYNGEERAKGNILERFSAQQFPDLHSELNLSSLELGDSALYFCASSSGNSGISSYNEQFFGPGTRLTVL.

This chain links TRBV15 with TRBJ1-2, with 7 bases aligning to TRBD1. Germline values: CDR1 LNHNV, CDR2 YYDKDF (reference sequence). With V trimmed by 4 bases and J by 8 bases, 10 bases remained unmatched. The CDR3 length is 14 residues. The CDR3 here is CATSIGTVQGGYTF. In DNA, the CDR3 is TGTGCCACCAGCATCGGGACAGTCCAGGGAGGCTACACCTTC.

The V gene is TRBV30, the J gene TRBJ2-2; 8 bases agree with TRBD2. Looked up from germline, CDR1 is GTSNPN and CDR2 is SVGIG (reference sequence). The CDR3 spans 16 residues. The V and J ends lost 3 bases and 4 bases, in that order; junction bases with no gene match: 10. The CDR3 sequence: CAWSLAGPGPTGELFF. Here the CDR3 DNA reads TGTGCCTGGAGCCTAGCGGGTCCGGGCCCCACCGGGGAGCTGTTTTTT.

The chain joins TRBV5-4 to TRBJ1-1, with TRBD1 matching over 8 bases. V dropped 3 bases and J dropped 1; count of bases not matched to a gene: 5. This CDR3 is 15 amino acids long. Germline V gene lookup returns CDR1 SGHNT and CDR2 YYREEE (reference sequence). In DNA, the CDR3 is TGTGCCAGCAGCTCCTACGGACAGGGGAACACTGAAGCTTTCTTT. Protein sequence: CASSSYGQGNTEAFF.

The chain has TRBV7-8 and TRBJ1-1, with 8 bases aligning to TRBD1. Germline CDR1 and CDR2: SGHVS and FQNEAQ. The ends lost 4 bases at V and 5 bases at J; junction bases unmatched: 6. This CDR3 has 14 amino acids. CDR3 amino acids: CASSSGQGRTEAFF. In nucleotides, the CDR3 is TGTGCCAGCAGCTCAGGACAGGGTCGAACTGAAGCTTTCTTT.

The V and J genes are TRBV18 and TRBJ2-1, with D possibly matching TRBD2 (6 bases). The CDR3 extends over 14 amino acids. The V end was cut by 2 bases, the J end by 3 bases, with 8 bases between. Germline CDR1 and CDR2: KGHSH and LQKENI. The CDR3 region has the DNA TGTGCCAGCTCACCAGGGACTTTCTACAATGAGCAGTTCTTC. The encoded protein is CASSPGTFYNEQFF.

The V call is TRBV7-2, the J call TRBJ1-2, with D uncertain. V was cut by 1 base and J by 6 bases, with 12 bases left in between. The germline gives CDR1 SGHTA, CDR2 FQGNSA. This CDR3 is built from 14 residues. The CDR3 region is CASSLVRISDGYTF. CDR3 bases: TGTGCCAGCAGCTTAGTCCGTATTTCGGATGGCTACACCTTC.

The rearrangement uses TRBV2 and TRBJ1-1, with 12 bases fitting TRBD1. The junction had 6 bases not matched to a gene; V was cut back by 6 bases and J by 7 bases. In germline, CDR1 is SNHLY, CDR2 FYNNEI. There are 14 residues in the CDR3. The CDR3 sequence is CASRRGQGAGEAFF. CDR3 sequence (DNA): TGTGCCAGCAGAAGGGGACAGGGGGCTGGTGAAGCTTTCTTT. Full variable domain (outside the CDR3, taken from reference TRBV2 and TRBJ1-1): EPEVTQTPSHQVTQMGQEVILRCVPISNHLYFYWYRQILGQKVEFLVSFYNNEISEKSEIFDDQFSVERPDGSNFTLKIRSTKLEDSAMYFCASRRGQGAGEAFFGQGTRLTVV.

The table lists this clone with a count of one. The chain has TRBV6-1 and TRBJ1-2; no firm D call. V was clipped by 8 bases and J by 8 bases, with 12 bases between them. This CDR3 spans 11 amino acids. CDR1 MNHNS and CDR2 SASEGT come from the germline V gene. CDR3 nucleotide sequence: TGTGCCAGCCGGACCGAGGGAGGCTACACCTTC. It is translated as CASRTEGGYTF.

This clone was seen a handful of times. This chain uses TRBV27 with TRBJ2-7; 8 nucleotides match TRBD2. This CDR3 contains 14 residues. CDR1 is MNHEY and CDR2 is SMNVEV in the germline V gene (reference sequence). With V trimmed by 3 bases and J by 7 bases, 8 bases remained unmatched. CDR3 bases: TGTGCCAGCAGTTTGGCTAGCGGGTTAAGTGAGCAGTACTTC. It specifies CASSLASGLSEQYF.

The chain has TRBV5-1 and TRBJ2-3, with D possibly being TRBD1 (6 bases). Looked up from germline, CDR1 is SGHRS and CDR2 is YFSETQ. The CDR3 loop spans 14 amino acids. V lost 4 bases to trimming and J lost 5 bases, with 14 bases between them. The CDR3: CASSPGTIRDTQYF. As DNA, the CDR3 is TGCGCCAGCAGCCCCGGGACAATTAGAGATACGCAGTATTTT.

The chain carries TRBV10-2 and TRBJ2-5, with 8 bases matching TRBD1. The J segment lost 7 bases and the V segment lost 0 bases, leaving 1 base of the junction unmatched. The CDR3 has 13 amino acids. Germline CDR1 WSHSY, CDR2 SAAADI. In nucleotides, the CDR3 is TGCGCCAGCAGTGAGTCGACAGGGGTGACCCAGTACTTC. Translation gives CASSESTGVTQYF.

The rearrangement uses TRBV6-5 and TRBJ2-7; a weak D match, TRBD1 (6 bases). The CDR3 has 15 amino acids. The V end lost 10 bases, the J end lost 1 base, and 20 bases lay between the germline ends. Germline CDR1 and CDR2: MNHEY and SVGAGI. The CDR3 spells CATKRDTAKSYEQYF. In DNA form, the CDR3 reads TGTGCCACTAAGAGGGACACGGCGAAATCCTACGAGCAGTACTTC.

This sequence joins TRBV5-1 and TRBJ2-7; perhaps TRBD1 as D (6 bases). V dropped 0 bases and J dropped 3 bases, with 16 bases sitting between them. The CDR3 is 16 amino acids. CDR1 and CDR2 from the germline V gene are SGHRS and YFSETQ. The CDR3 loop reads CASSLAQGPSFYEQYF. The DNA for the CDR3 is TGCGCCAGCAGCTTGGCTCAGGGGCCCTCGTTCTACGAGCAGTACTTC. Supplemented by reference TRBV5-1 and TRBJ2-7, the full variable domain reads KAGVTQTPRYLIKTRGQQVTLSCSPISGHRSVSWYQQTPGQGLQFLFEYFSETQRNKGNFPGRFSGRQFSNSRSEMNVSTLELGDSALYLCASSLAQGPSFYEQYFGPGTRLTVT.

The chain joins TRBV9 to TRBJ2-3, with D possibly matching TRBD2 (5 bases). The CDR3 is 14 residues long. Germline CDR1 and CDR2: SGDLS and YYNGEE. V was pared by 0 bases and J by 6 bases, with 11 bases between. The CDR3 region is CASSVATREDTQYF. The CDR3 coding sequence is TGTGCCAGCAGCGTAGCTACGAGGGAGGATACGCAGTATTTT.

V usage is TRBV29-1 and J usage is TRBJ1-3; TRBD1 matches 7 bases. This CDR3 spans 15 amino acids. Germline-derived CDR1 and CDR2 are SQVTM and ANQGSEA. V was pared by 6 bases and J by 0 bases, with 8 bases of the junction left unmatched. CDR3 DNA: TGCAGCGTCACAGGGGCCCTCTCCTCTGGAAACACCATATATTTT. Encoded protein: CSVTGALSSGNTIYF.

The rearrangement uses TRBV19 and TRBJ2-3; D unclear. Germline CDR1 reads LNHDA; CDR2 reads SQIVND (reference sequence). Trimming removed 5 bases from V and 6 bases from J, with 9 bases in between. CDR3 length: 12 residues. CDR3 region: CASSPRFDTQYF. As DNA, the CDR3 is TGTGCCAGTAGTCCCAGATTTGATACGCAGTATTTT.

The chain combines TRBV4-1 with TRBJ1-3; D is unresolved. Trimming removed 1 base from V and 0 bases from J, with 7 bases in between. Germline V CDR1 and CDR2: MGHRA, YSYEKL. The CDR3 length is 15 residues. The CDR3 sequence: CASSQGRVSGNTIYF. The CDR3 DNA follows: TGCGCCAGCAGCCAAGGGCGGGTCTCTGGAAACACCATATATTTT.

The J gene is TRBJ1-4, the V gene TRBV6-5; a possible D gene is TRBD1 (5 bases). V was clipped by 6 bases and J by 4 bases, with 12 bases between them. The CDR3 runs 14 residues. CDR1 is MNHEY, CDR2 SVGAGI, per germline. CDR3 amino acids: CASRGFGGNEKLFF. Here the CDR3 DNA reads TGTGCCAGCAGGGGGTTCGGGGGTAATGAAAAACTGTTTTTT.

This clone was picked up a small number of times. The gene calls are TRBV7-6 and TRBJ2-5, with D possibly TRBD2 on 6 matching bases. The CDR3 length is 15 residues. The ends were cut back, 0 bases at V and 4 bases at J, with 12 bases in the middle. Germline CDR1 and CDR2: SGHVS and FNYEAQ. The CDR3 DNA follows: TGTGCCAGCAGCTTAGCGGGGCTGGGGGGAGAGACCCAGTACTTC. Translation gives CASSLAGLGGETQYF. The whole variable domain, filled in from reference TRBV7-6 and TRBJ2-5, reads GAGVSQSPRYKVTKRGQDVALRCDPISGHVSLYWYRQALGQGPEFLTYFNYEAQQDKSGLPNDRFSAERPEGSISTLTIQRTEQRDSAMYRCASSLAGLGGETQYFGPGTRLLVL.

The chain joins TRBV5-6 to TRBJ1-2; D is possibly TRBD1 (5 bases). Germline V lookup: CDR1 SGHDT, CDR2 YYEEEE. The CDR3 totals 13 residues. V lost 4 bases and J lost 8, with 15 bases in between. The DNA for the CDR3 is TGTGCCAGCAGCCATGACAGACGTATGGGCTACACCTTC. Translating it yields CASSHDRRMGYTF.

Points on this clone: At the DNA level, this CDR3 is encoded by other sequences in the same sample as well. V gene TRBV4-1 combines with J gene TRBJ1-5; perhaps TRBD1 as D (6 bases). This CDR3 spans 13 amino acids. V dropped 1 base and J dropped 7 bases, with 8 bases sitting between them. Germline CDR1 and CDR2: MGHRA and YSYEKL. The CDR3 protein is CASSQGGGQPQHF. In DNA, the CDR3 is TGCGCCAGCAGCCAAGGGGGGGGCCAGCCCCAGCATTTT.

V and J are TRBV6-6 and TRBJ1-5; D is unclear. Germline V CDR1 and CDR2: MNHNY, SVGAGI (reference sequence). Trimming took off 0 bases at V and 5 bases at J, with 11 bases between the two ends. This CDR3 has 15 amino acids. The CDR3, as DNA: TGTGCCAGCAGTTACTCGATGGGAGCCGATCAGCCCCAGCATTTT. Protein: CASSYSMGADQPQHF.

CDR3 bases: TGTGCCAGCATCTCGGGGGTCTCCTACGAGCAGTACTTC. It translates to CASISGVSYEQYF. This rearrangement joins TRBV28 to TRBJ2-7; D is perhaps TRBD2 (6 bases). Deletions cut 7 bases from V and 0 bases from J, with 10 bases between. From germline, CDR1 is MDHEN and CDR2 SYDVKM. The CDR3 extends over 13 amino acids. Based on the CDR3 plus reference TRBV28 and TRBJ2-7, the full variable domain is DVKVTQSSRYLVKRTGEKVFLECVQDMDHENMFWYRQDPGLGLRLIYFSYDVKMKEKGDIPEGYSVSREKKERFSLILESASTNQTSMYLCASISGVSYEQYFGPGTRLTVT.